In its sample, the clone carrying this TCR beta chain was seen a few times. Its antigen is not known. The data derive from a study of radiotherapy plus CTLA-4 blockade in lung cancer. Study summary: Objective responses were documented in around 19% of patients, with disease control in about 31%. Study-wide points: Alongside interferon-beta, early blood T cell clone dynamics were reportedly the best predictor of response. TCR clones originating in tumors grew in number in blood after radiotherapy plus ipilimumab.

Clones were sequenced by immunoSEQ multiplex PCR, and TCRdb holds only the in-frame ones, with some missing. The sample carries about 51,000 clones, about 76% recorded once. Those with chemo-refractory metastatic non-small-cell lung cancer were treated with focal radiation combined with CTLA-4 blockade using ipilimumab. The ends lost 5 bases at V and 5 bases at J; junction bases unmatched: 6. Looked up from germline, CDR1 is SGHTS and CDR2 is YDEGEE. The CDR3 has 15 amino acids. The TCR sequence derives from a human donor with non-small cell lung cancer whose response to radiotherapy plus ipilimumab could not be evaluated. The V and J genes are TRBV5-8 and TRBJ2-1, with 11 bases identical to TRBD2. The material was peripheral blood, obtained from a patient treated with radiotherapy plus ipilimumab. The CDR3 DNA reads TGTGCCAGCAGTTACGGGACTAGCGGCAACAATGAGCAGTTCTTC. It specifies CASSYGTSGNNEQFF.